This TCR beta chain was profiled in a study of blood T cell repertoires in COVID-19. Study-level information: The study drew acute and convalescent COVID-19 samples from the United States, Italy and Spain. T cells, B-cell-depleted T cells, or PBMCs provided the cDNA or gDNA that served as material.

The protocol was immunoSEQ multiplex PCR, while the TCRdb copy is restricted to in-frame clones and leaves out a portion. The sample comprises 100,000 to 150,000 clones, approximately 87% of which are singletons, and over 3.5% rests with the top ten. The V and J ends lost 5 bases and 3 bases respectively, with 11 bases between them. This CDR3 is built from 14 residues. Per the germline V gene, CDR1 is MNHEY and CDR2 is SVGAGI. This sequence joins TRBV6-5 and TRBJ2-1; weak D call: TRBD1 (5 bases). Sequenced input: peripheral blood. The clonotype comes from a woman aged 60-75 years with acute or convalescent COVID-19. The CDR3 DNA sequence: TGTGCCAGCAGTCCTCTGGACATCTACAATGAGCAGTTCTTC. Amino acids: CASSPLDIYNEQFF.